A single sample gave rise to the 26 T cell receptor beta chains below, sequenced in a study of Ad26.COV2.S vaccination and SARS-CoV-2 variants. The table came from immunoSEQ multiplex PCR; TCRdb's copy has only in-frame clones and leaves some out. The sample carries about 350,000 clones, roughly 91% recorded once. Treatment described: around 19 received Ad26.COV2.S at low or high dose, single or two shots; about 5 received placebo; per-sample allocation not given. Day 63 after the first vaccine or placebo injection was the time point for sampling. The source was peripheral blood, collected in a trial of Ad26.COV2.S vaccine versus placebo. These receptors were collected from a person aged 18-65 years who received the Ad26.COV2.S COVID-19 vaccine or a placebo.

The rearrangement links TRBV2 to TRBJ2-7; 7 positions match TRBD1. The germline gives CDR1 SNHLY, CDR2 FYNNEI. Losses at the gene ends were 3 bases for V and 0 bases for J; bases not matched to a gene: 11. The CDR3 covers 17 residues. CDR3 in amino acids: CASSEGTGTADSYEQYF. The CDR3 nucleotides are TGTGCCAGCAGTGAGGGTACCGGGACAGCAGACTCCTACGAGCAGTACTTC.

The CDR3 DNA reads as TGCAGCGTTTTACTAGCGGGGATAACGAACACCGGGGAGCTGTTTTTT. It yields the protein CSVLLAGITNTGELFF. The rearrangement joins TRBV29-1 to TRBJ2-2; 10 nucleotides line up with TRBD2. The CDR3 spans 16 residues. Germline CDR1 and CDR2: SQVTM and ANQGSEA. V shed 5 bases and J 0 bases; nucleotides not matched to a gene: 6.

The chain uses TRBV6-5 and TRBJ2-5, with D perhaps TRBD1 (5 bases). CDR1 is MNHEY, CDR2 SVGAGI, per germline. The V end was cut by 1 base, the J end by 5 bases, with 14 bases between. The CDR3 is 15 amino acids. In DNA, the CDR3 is TGTGCCAGCAGTTACTACTCAGGGCTAGGGGAGACCCAGTACTTC. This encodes CASSYYSGLGETQYF.

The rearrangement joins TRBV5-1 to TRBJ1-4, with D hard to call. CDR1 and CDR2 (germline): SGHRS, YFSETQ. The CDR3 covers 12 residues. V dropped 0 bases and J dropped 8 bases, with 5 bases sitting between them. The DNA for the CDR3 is TGCGCCAGCAGCTTGGCCGACGAAAAACTGTTTTTT. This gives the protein CASSLADEKLFF.

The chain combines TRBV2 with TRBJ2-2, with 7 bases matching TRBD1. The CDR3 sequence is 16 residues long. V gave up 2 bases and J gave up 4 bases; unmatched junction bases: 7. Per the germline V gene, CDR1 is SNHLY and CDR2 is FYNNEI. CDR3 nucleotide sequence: TGTGCCAGCAGTGAATCAAAACAGGGGCGCACCGGGGAGCTGTTTTTT. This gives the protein CASSESKQGRTGELFF.

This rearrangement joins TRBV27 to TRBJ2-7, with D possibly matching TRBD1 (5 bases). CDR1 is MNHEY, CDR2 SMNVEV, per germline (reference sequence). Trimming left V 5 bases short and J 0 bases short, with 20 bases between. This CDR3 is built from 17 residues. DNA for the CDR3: TGTGCCAGCAGTCCGTATGCTTTTCTGGACACCTCCTACGAGCAGTACTTC. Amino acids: CASSPYAFLDTSYEQYF.

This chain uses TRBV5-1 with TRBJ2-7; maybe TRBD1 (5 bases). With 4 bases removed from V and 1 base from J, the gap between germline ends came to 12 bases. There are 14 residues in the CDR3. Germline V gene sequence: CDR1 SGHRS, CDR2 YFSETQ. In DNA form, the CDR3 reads TGCGCCAGCAGCATCGACAGCAGGTCCTACGAGCAGTACTTC. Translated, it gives CASSIDSRSYEQYF.

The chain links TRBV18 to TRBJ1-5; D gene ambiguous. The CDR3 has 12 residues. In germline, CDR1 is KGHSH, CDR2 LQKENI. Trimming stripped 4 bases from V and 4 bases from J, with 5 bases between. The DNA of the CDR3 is TGTGCCAGCTCACAGACAAATCAGCCCCAGCATTTT. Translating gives CASSQTNQPQHF. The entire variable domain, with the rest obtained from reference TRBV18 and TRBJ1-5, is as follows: NAGVMQNPRHLVRRRGQEARLRCSPMKGHSHVYWYRQLPEEGLKFMVYLQKENIIDESGMPKERFSAEFPKEGPSILRIQQVVRGDSAAYFCASSQTNQPQHFGDGTRLSIL.

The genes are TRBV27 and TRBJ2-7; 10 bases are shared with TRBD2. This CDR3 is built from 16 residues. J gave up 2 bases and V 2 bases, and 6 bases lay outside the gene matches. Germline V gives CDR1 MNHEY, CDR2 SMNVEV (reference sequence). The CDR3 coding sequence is TGTGCCAGCAGTTTAACCGGGACTAGCGTAGCCTACGAGCAGTACTTC. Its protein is CASSLTGTSVAYEQYF.

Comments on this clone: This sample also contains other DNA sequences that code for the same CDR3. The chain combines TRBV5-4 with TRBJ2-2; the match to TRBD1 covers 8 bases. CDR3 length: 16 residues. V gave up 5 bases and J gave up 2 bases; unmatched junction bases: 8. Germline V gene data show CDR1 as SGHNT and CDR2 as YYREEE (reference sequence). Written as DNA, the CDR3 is TGTGCCAGCAGTTTGCCAGGGACAGGCAACACCGGGGAGCTGTTTTTT. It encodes CASSLPGTGNTGELFF.

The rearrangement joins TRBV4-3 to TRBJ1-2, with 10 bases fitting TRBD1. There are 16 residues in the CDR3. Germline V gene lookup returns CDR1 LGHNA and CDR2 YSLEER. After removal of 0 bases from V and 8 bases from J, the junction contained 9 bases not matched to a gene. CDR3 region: CASSQDTGTGVRGYTF. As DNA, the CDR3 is TGCGCCAGCAGCCAAGATACGGGGACAGGGGTTCGAGGCTACACCTTC.

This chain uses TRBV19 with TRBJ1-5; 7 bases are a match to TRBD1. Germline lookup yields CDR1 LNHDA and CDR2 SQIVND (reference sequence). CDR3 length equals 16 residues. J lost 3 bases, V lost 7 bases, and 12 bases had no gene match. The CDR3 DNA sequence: TGTGCCAGTAAGTCCGCGTCGACAGGGCTCAATCAGCCCCAGCATTTT. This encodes CASKSASTGLNQPQHF. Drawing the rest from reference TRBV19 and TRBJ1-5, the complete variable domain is DGGITQSPKYLFRKEGQNVTLSCEQNLNHDAMYWYRQDPGQGLRLIYYSQIVNDFQKGDIAEGYSVSREKKESFPLTVTSAQKNPTAFYLCASKSASTGLNQPQHFGDGTRLSIL.

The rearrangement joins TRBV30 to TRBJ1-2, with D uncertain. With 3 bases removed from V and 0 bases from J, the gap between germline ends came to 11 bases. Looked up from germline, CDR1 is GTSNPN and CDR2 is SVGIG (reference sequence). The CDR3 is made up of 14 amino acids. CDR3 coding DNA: TGTGCCTGGAGCTTGGGAAGCACTAACTATGGCTACACCTTC. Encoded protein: CAWSLGSTNYGYTF.

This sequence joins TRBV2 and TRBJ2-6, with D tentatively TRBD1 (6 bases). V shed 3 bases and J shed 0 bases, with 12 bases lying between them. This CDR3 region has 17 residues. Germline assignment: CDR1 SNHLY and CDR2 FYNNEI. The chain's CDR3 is CASSESGQSSGANVLTF. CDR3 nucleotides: TGTGCCAGCAGTGAGTCAGGACAGAGCTCTGGGGCCAACGTCCTGACTTTC. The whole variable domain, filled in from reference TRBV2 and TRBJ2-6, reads EPEVTQTPSHQVTQMGQEVILRCVPISNHLYFYWYRQILGQKVEFLVSFYNNEISEKSEIFDDQFSVERPDGSNFTLKIRSTKLEDSAMYFCASSESGQSSGANVLTFGAGSRLTVL.

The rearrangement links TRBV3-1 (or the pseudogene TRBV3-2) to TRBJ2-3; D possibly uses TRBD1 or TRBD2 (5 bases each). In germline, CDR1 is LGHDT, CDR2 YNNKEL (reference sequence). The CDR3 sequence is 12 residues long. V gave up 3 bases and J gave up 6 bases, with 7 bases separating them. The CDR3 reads CASSHWGDTQYF. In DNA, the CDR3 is TGTGCCAGCAGCCATTGGGGGGATACGCAGTATTTT.

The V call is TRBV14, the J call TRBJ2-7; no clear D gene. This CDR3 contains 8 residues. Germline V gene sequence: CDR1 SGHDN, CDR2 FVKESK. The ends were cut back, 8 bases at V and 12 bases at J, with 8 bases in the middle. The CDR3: CASAQRYF. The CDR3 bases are TGTGCCAGCGCCCAGAGGTACTTC.

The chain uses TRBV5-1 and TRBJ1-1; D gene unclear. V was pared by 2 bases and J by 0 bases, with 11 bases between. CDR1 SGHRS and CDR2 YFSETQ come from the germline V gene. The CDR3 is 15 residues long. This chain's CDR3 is CASSFNPGMNTEAFF. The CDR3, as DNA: TGCGCCAGCAGCTTCAATCCGGGTATGAACACTGAAGCTTTCTTT.

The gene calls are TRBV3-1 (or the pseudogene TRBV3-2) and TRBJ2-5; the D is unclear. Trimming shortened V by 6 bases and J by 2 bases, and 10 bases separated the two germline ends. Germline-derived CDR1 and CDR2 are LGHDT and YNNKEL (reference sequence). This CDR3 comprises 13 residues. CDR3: CASSRSRQETQYF. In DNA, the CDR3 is TGTGCCAGCAGTCGATCGAGGCAAGAGACCCAGTACTTC.

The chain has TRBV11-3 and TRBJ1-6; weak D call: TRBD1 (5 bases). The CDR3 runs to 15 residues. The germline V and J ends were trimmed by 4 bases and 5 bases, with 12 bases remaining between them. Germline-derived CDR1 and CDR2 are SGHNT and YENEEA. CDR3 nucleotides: TGTGCCAGCAGCTCCTCGGGGGGACATAATTCACCCCTCCACTTT. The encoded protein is CASSSSGGHNSPLHF.

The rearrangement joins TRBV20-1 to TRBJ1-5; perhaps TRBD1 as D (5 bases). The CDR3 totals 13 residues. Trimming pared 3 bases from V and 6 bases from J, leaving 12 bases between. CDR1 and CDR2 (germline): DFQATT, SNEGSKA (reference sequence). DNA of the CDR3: TGCAGTGCTAGTCAGGGTCCGAGTCAGCCCCAGCATTTT. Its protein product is CSASQGPSQPQHF.

The CDR3 DNA follows: TGTGCCAGTAGTATAGCCCAGGGGGCGGTTAATGAGCAGTTCTTC. Encoded protein: CASSIAQGAVNEQFF. The rearrangement links TRBV19 to TRBJ2-1, with 8 nucleotides matching TRBD1. The CDR3 spans 15 residues. Germline CDR1 is LNHDA and CDR2 is SQIVND (reference sequence). Trimming took 1 base from V and 7 from J; bases not matched to a gene: 6.

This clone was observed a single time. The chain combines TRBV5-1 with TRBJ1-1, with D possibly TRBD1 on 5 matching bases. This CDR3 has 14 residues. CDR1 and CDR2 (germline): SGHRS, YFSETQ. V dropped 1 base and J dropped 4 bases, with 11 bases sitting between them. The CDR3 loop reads CASSLRAGGTEAFF. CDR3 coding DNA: TGCGCCAGCAGCTTGAGGGCTGGGGGCACTGAAGCTTTCTTT.

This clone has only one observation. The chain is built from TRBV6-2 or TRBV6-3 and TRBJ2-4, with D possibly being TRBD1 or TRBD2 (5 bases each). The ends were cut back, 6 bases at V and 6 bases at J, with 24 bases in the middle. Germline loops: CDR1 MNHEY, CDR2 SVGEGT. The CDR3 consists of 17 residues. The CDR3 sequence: CASSPYPGTTLINIQYF. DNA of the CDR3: TGTGCCAGCAGCCCCTACCCCGGGACCACCCTGATAAACATTCAGTACTTC.

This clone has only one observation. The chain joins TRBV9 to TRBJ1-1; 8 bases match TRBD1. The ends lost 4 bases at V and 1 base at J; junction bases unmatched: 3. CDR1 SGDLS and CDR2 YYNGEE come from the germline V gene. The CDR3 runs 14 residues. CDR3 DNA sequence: TGTGCCAGCAGCTCCGGACAGGGGAACACTGAAGCTTTCTTT. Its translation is CASSSGQGNTEAFF.

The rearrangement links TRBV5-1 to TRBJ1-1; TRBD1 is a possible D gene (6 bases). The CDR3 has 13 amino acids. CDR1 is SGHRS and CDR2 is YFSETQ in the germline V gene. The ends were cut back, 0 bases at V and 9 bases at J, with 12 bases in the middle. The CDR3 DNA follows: TGCGCCAGCAGCTTGGAACAGGGTAGGAAAGCTTTCTTT. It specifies CASSLEQGRKAFF.

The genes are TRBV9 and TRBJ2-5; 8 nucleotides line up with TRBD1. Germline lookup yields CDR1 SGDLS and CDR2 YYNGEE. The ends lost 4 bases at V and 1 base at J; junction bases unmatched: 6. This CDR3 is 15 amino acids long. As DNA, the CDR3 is TGTGCCAGCAGCAAATGGACAGGGTCCCAAGAGACCCAGTACTTC. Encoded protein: CASSKWTGSQETQYF.